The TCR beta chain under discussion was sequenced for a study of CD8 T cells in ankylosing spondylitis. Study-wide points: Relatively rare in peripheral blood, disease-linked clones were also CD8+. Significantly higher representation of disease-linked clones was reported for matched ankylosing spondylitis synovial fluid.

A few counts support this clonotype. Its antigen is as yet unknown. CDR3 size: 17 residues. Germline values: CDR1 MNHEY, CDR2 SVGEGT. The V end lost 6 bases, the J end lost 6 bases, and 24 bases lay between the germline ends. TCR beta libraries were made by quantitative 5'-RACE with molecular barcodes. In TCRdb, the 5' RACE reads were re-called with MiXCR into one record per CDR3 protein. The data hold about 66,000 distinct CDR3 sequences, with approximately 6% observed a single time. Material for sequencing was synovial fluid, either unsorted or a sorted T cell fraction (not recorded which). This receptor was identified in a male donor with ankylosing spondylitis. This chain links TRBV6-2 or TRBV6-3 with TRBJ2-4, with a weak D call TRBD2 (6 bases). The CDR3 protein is CASREGKRIASVNIQYF. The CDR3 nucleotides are TGTGCCAGCAGGGAGGGTAAGCGGATCGCAAGCGTAAACATTCAGTACTTC.